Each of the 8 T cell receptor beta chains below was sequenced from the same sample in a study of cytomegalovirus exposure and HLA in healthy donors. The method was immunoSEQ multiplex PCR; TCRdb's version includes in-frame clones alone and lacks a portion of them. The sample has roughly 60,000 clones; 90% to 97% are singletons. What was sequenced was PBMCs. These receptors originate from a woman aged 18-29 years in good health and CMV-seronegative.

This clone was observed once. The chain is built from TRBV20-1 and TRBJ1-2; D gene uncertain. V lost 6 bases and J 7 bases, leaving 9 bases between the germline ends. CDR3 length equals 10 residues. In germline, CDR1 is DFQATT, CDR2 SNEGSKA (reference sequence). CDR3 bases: TGCAGTGCCCCCGAGTTTGGCTACACCTTC. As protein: CSAPEFGYTF.

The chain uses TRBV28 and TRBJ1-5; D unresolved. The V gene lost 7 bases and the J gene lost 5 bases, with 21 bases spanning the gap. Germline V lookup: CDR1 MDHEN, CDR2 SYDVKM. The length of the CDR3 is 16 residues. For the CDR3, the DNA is TGTGCCAGCACCCCCTTGGCGGCCTCGAGCCATCAGCCCCAGCATTTT. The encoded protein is CASTPLAASSHQPQHF.

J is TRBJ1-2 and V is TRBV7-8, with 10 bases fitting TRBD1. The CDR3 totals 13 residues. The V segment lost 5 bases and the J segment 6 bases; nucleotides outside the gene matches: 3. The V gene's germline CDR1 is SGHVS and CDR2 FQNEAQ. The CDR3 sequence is CASSQGTGDGYTF. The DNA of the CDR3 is TGTGCCAGCAGCCAAGGGACAGGGGATGGCTACACCTTC.

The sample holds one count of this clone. CDR3 sequence reads: CASSPRTSGRGGDSYEQYF. CDR3 nucleotides: TGTGCCAGCAGCCCCCGGACTAGCGGGAGGGGCGGGGACTCCTACGAGCAGTACTTC. The chain is built from TRBV13 and TRBJ2-7; 15 positions match TRBD2. Germline V lookup: CDR1 PRHDT, CDR2 FYEKMQ (reference sequence). J was trimmed by 0 bases and V by 5 bases; bases with no gene match: 11. This CDR3 has 19 amino acids.

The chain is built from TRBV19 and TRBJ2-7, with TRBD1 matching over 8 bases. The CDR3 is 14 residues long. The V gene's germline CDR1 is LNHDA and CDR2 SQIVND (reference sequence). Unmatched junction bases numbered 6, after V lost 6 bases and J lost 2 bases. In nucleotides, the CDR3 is TGTGCCAGTAGCGAAGCGGACAGGGCCTACGAGCAGTACTTC. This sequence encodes CASSEADRAYEQYF.

The CDR3 sequence: CASSAWGSGRDGAYTDTQYF. CDR3 DNA: TGTGCCAGCAGCGCCTGGGGTAGCGGGAGGGACGGGGCCTACACAGATACGCAGTATTTT. This chain joins TRBV9 and TRBJ2-3, with TRBD2 identical over 11 bases. The junction had 17 bases not matched to a gene; V was cut back by 3 bases and J by 2 bases. The CDR3 has 20 residues. Per the germline V gene, CDR1 is SGDLS and CDR2 is YYNGEE.

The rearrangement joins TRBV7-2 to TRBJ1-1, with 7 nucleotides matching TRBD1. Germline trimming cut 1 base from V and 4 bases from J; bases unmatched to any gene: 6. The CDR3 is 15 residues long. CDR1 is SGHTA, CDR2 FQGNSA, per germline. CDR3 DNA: TGTGCCAGCAGCTTAGGGGGGGCAGGGGGCACTGAAGCTTTCTTT. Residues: CASSLGGAGGTEAFF. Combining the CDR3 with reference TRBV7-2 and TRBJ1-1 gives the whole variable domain GAGVSQSPSNKVTEKGKDVELRCDPISGHTALYWYRQSLGQGLEFLIYFQGNSAPDKSGLPSDRFSAERTGGSVSTLTIQRTQQEDSAVYLCASSLGGAGGTEAFFGQGTRLTVV.

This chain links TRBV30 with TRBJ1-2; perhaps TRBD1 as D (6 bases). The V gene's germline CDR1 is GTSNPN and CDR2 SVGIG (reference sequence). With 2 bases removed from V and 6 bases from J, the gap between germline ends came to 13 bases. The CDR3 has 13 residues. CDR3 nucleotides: TGTGCCTGGAGTAAGGTCAGGGGTCATGGCTACACCTTC. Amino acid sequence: CAWSKVRGHGYTF.